This T cell receptor beta chain emerged from a study of cytomegalovirus exposure and HLA in healthy donors. Overall study: Roughly 80 million unique TCRs from HLA-typed donors made up an early data release.

The study's findings and limits: It was reported in a later analysis that an Asian-associated ancestry cluster showed fewer N-insertions than the approximately 670-donor mean. Trimming of TCR beta V- and J-genes showed a link, identified in a later analysis, to a missense DCLRE1C variant.

V gave up 7 bases and J gave up 9 bases; unmatched junction bases: 15. CDR1 and CDR2 (germline): MNHNY, SVGAGI (reference sequence). This CDR3 has 16 residues. PCR used 60 Vbeta primers and 13 Jbeta primers. Sequencing was performed with immunoSEQ multiplex PCR; in TCRdb, only in-frame clones are kept and a portion is missing. Of fewer than 150,000 clones detected, less than 90% appear once; the ten largest clones hold around 0.24%. With regard to this clone: What it binds is unknown. The same CDR3 also results from other DNA sequences found in this sample.

The sequencing sample was made of PBMCs. This TCR derives from a man between 50 and 59 years old in good health and CMV-seronegative. V usage is TRBV6-6 and J usage is TRBJ1-6; 7 nucleotides match TRBD1. The CDR3 is CASTLMGTGAISPLHF. CDR3 in DNA: TGTGCCAGCACCCTGATGGGAACAGGGGCGATTTCACCCCTCCACTTT.